The entry below describes one TCR beta chain. Between the trimmed V and J ends, which lost 5 bases and 1 base, there was a span of 14 bases. This CDR3 spans 15 amino acids. Germline V gene lookup returns CDR1 LGHNA and CDR2 YSLEER. The data were taken from a study of blood T cell repertoires in COVID-19. On the study more broadly: Specimens from acute and convalescent COVID-19 originated in the United States, Italy and Spain. T cells, B-cell-depleted T cells, or PBMCs supplied cDNA or gDNA.

The authors' processing: Amplifying reference gene primers gave estimates of nucleated cell counts. Generated by immunoSEQ multiplex PCR, the TCRdb table keeps only in-frame clones and is missing some. The V and J calls and clone size were taken over from that table, and D and trimming were inferred from the DNA. The sample carries more than 95,000 clones, over 60% recorded once. Sequencing was carried out using peripheral blood. This receptor was taken from a man aged 65-85 years with acute or convalescent COVID-19. The V and J genes are TRBV4-3 and TRBJ1-1, with D possibly matching TRBD1 (6 bases). The CDR3 nucleotides read TGCGCCAGCAGCTTTATCAGGGGACAGAACACTGAAGCTTTCTTT. The encoded protein is CASSFIRGQNTEAFF.